This T cell receptor beta chain came from a study of shared clonotypes between healthy human individuals. Germline CDR1 is MDHEN and CDR2 is SYDVKM. With 7 bases removed from V and 6 bases from J, the gap between germline ends came to 18 bases. CDR3 length equals 14 residues. As for this clone: Its antigen remains unknown.

Findings and caveats of the study: Clonotype sharing among donors was thought likely to change with sequencing depth.

Generated by immunoSEQ multiplex PCR, the TCRdb table keeps only in-frame clones and is missing some. The sample has approximately 98,000 clones, 55% to 70% seen once. Material for sequencing was memory CD8+ T cells sorted from blood. Subset meaning: CD45RO+ cells pooled with CCR7-negative TemRA cells. This rearrangement joins TRBV28 to TRBJ1-1; D not certain. This sequence was found in a woman aged 25-40 years in good health. The DNA for the CDR3 is TGTGCCAGCACCCCGACCAGTTTTGGTTCTGAAGCTTTCTTT. It encodes CASTPTSFGSEAFF.